The T cell receptor beta chain under discussion was sequenced for a study of blood T cell repertoires in COVID-19. Whole-study context: COVID-19 samples from acute and convalescent phases originated in the United States, Italy and Spain. Nucleic acid was either cDNA or gDNA, and it came from T cells, B-cell-depleted T cells, or PBMCs.

The CDR3 extends over 16 amino acids. Germline loops: CDR1 LGHDT, CDR2 YNNKEL (reference sequence). Trimming pared 1 base from V and 0 bases from J, leaving 10 bases between. In the authors' methods: Nucleated cell counts were estimated from reference gene primer amplification. The assay was immunoSEQ multiplex PCR, and TCRdb's table has in-frame clones only and misses some. That table furnishes V, J and clone size, whereas the DNA furnished D and trimming. The sample has 70,000 to 100,000 clones, around 80% seen once. This TCR came from a man aged 45-65 years with active or convalescent COVID-19. The V gene is TRBV3-1 (or the pseudogene TRBV3-2), the J gene TRBJ2-1; possibly TRBD1 for D (5 bases). What was sequenced was peripheral blood. The CDR3 region is CASSQGQGRSYNEQFF. Written as DNA, the CDR3 is TGTGCCAGCAGCCAAGGGCAGGGCCGCTCCTACAATGAGCAGTTCTTC.